This is a list of T cell receptor beta chains from one sample in a study of CD8 T cells in Susac syndrome. From the immunoSEQ multiplex PCR reads, TCRdb called clonotypes with MiXCR, one entry per CDR3 protein. The sample lists around 200,000 distinct CDR3 sequences, roughly nine tenths occurring once. The source material was CD8+ T cells from PBMCs. The receptors here all came from a human donor with multiple sclerosis. CDR3s include the opening cysteine and the closing phenylalanine or tryptophan. The D gene is left open where the match is weak. Clone size appears in some rows only: once, few, many, or a class for an expanded clone.

J: TRBJ2-7
D: -
V: TRBV7-9
size: -
DNA: TGTGCCAGCAGTCCCGGCCCCCTGGACTACGCCTACGAGCAGTACTTC
CDR3: CASSPGPLDYAYEQYF

J: TRBJ2-3
D: TRBD2
V: TRBV20-1
size: -
DNA: TGCAGTGCTAGAGATCCCCGGGAGGGACCCAGGAATACGCAGTATTTT
CDR3: CSARDPREGPRNTQYF

J: TRBJ2-1
D: -
V: TRBV30
size: once
DNA: TGTGCCTGGAGCCCCTCTCTCTACAATGAGCAGTTCTTC
CDR3: CAWSPSLYNEQFF

J: TRBJ2-2
D: -
V: TRBV7-3
size: -
DNA: TGTGCCAGCAGCCGCCAAAGCGGGGAGCTGTTTTTT
CDR3: CASSRQSGELFF

J: TRBJ1-1
D: -
V: TRBV7-9
size: -
DNA: TGTGCCAGCAGCTTGGACACGAACACTGAAGCTTTCTTT
CDR3: CASSLDTNTEAFF

J: TRBJ1-6
D: -
V: TRBV7-9
size: -
DNA: TGTGCCAGCAGCGTTAATCAAGGAGATTCACCCCTCCACTTT
CDR3: CASSVNQGDSPLHF

J: TRBJ2-7
D: -
V: TRBV12-3/TRBV12-4
size: -
DNA: TGTGCCAGCAGCTTAGGGGCGGCCGAGCAGTACTTC
CDR3: CASSLGAAEQYF

J: TRBJ1-1
D: -
V: TRBV7-9
size: -
DNA: TGTGCCAGCAGCTTCTTGGAGGGAAGAGGCACTGAAGCTTTCTTT
CDR3: CASSFLEGRGTEAFF

J: TRBJ1-3
D: -
V: TRBV9
size: -
DNA: TGTGCCAGCAGCGGCGGATACTCTGGAAACACCATATATTTT
CDR3: CASSGGYSGNTIYF

J: TRBJ1-5
D: TRBD1
V: TRBV30
size: few
DNA: TGTGCCTGGAGTTCGGGACAGGGGAATCAGCCCCAGCATTTT
CDR3: CAWSSGQGNQPQHF

J: TRBJ1-5
D: -
V: TRBV28
size: -
DNA: TGTGCCAGCAGTTATTATGGGGGCCAGCCCCAGCATTTT
CDR3: CASSYYGGQPQHF

J: TRBJ1-5
D: -
V: TRBV19
size: -
DNA: TGTGCCAGTAGTATAGCGATGAGGGCCAGCAATCAGCCCCAGCATTTT
CDR3: CASSIAMRASNQPQHF

J: TRBJ2-2
D: -
V: TRBV7-3
size: -
DNA: TGTGCCAGCAGCTTAAAGTCTCCCTCCGGGGAGCTGTTTTTT
CDR3: CASSLKSPSGELFF

J: TRBJ2-2
D: TRBD2
V: TRBV2
size: -
DNA: TGTGCCAGCAGTAAGGCGGGAGGGCCCCCCGGGGAGCTGTTTTTT
CDR3: CASSKAGGPPGELFF

J: TRBJ2-1
D: -
V: TRBV19
size: -
DNA: TGTGCCAGTAGTATCTTAGAGAGCTCCTACAATGAGCAGTTCTTC
CDR3: CASSILESSYNEQFF

J: TRBJ2-7
D: TRBD2
V: TRBV12-3/TRBV12-4
size: -
DNA: TGTGCCAGCAGTTTAACTAGCGGGAGATACGAGCAGTACTTC
CDR3: CASSLTSGRYEQYF

J: TRBJ1-2
D: -
V: TRBV5-1
size: -
DNA: TGCGCCAGCAGGTCCCCAACGGGGGGTAAGGAGGGCTACACCTTC
CDR3: CASRSPTGGKEGYTF

J: TRBJ2-1
D: -
V: TRBV29-1
size: -
DNA: TGCAGCGTTGAATTGGGGGAGCAGTTCTTC
CDR3: CSVELGEQFF

J: TRBJ2-2
D: -
V: TRBV7-9
size: -
DNA: TGTGCCAGCAGCCCCCGGCGGAACACCGGGGAGCTGTTTTTT
CDR3: CASSPRRNTGELFF

J: TRBJ2-1
D: TRBD1
V: TRBV14
size: -
DNA: TGTGCCAGCAGCCCTGACAGGGGGCTCTACAATGAGCAGTTCTTC
CDR3: CASSPDRGLYNEQFF

J: TRBJ2-7
D: TRBD1
V: TRBV19
size: -
DNA: TGTGCCAGTAGTACAACCGGGACAGGGTCGTACGAGCAGTACTTC
CDR3: CASSTTGTGSYEQYF

J: TRBJ2-3
D: TRBD2
V: TRBV4-1
size: -
DNA: TGCGCCAGCAGCCAATTAGCGGGAGGGCCAGTGACGCAGTATTTT
CDR3: CASSQLAGGPVTQYF

J: TRBJ1-1
D: TRBD1
V: TRBV12-3/TRBV12-4
size: -
DNA: TGTGCCAGCAGTGACAGGGGGCGAGGCACTGAAGCTTTCTTT
CDR3: CASSDRGRGTEAFF

J: TRBJ2-1
D: TRBD2
V: TRBV5-1
size: -
DNA: TGCGCCAGCAGCTTTAGCGGGGGGGCCAATGAGCAGTTCTTC
CDR3: CASSFSGGANEQFF